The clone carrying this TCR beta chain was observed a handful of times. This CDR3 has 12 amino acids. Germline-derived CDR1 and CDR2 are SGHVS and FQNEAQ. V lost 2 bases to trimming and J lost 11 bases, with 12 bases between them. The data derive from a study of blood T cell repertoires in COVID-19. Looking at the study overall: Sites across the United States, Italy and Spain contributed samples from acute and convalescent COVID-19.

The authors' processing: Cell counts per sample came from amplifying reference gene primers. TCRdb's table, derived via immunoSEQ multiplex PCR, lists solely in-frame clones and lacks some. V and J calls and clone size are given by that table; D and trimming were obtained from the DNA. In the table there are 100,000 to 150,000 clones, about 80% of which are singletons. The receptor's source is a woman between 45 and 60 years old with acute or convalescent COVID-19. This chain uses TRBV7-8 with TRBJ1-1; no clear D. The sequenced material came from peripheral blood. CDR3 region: CASSLSGRNAFF. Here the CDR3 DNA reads TGTGCCAGCAGCTTAAGTGGTAGAAACGCTTTCTTT.